Included here is one T cell receptor (beta chain) sequence, with context. Other DNA sequences in this specimen translate into the identical CDR3. The sample is drawn from a study of shared clonotypes between healthy human individuals. Germline V lookup: CDR1 MNHEY, CDR2 SMNVEV (reference sequence). Deletions cut 5 bases from V and 3 bases from J, with 11 bases between. CDR3 size: 14 residues. Here immunoSEQ multiplex PCR was the method, and the copy in TCRdb shows in-frame clones only, minus some. The sample has more than 550,000 clones; 90% are singletons. This clonotype was sampled from a man between 18 and 29 years old in good health. Some clones in this sample may be carry-over from other donors' samples. The genes are TRBV27 and TRBJ2-1; D gene uncertain. Material: memory CD8+ T cells from PBMCs. The subset denotes: CD45RO+ cells pooled with CCR7-negative TemRA cells. The CDR3 DNA sequence: TGTGCCAGCAGTCCCCGGATCGGCTACAATGAGCAGTTCTTC. This encodes CASSPRIGYNEQFF.